This TCR beta chain was sequenced during a study of vaccination and CD4 T cells after COVID-19. On the study more broadly: Those taking part got two shots of either the BNT162b2 or the mRNA-1273 vaccine. Post-COVID sampling occurred a median around 100 days after diagnosis (range 35 to 161). No peptide, an HIV-1 Nef pool, or a CEFX pool was what each control culture received.

Of note for this clonotype: Its antigen remains unknown.

Cultured CD4+ T cells had their DNA profiled by the Oncomine TCR Beta short-read assay. Via MiXCR, TCRdb re-called the PCR reads, giving one row per CDR3 protein. The sample includes about 11,000 distinct CDR3 sequences, roughly 64% of them seen just once. The junction had 10 bases not matched to a gene; V was cut back by 5 bases and J by 7 bases. Germline CDR1 is SEHNR and CDR2 is FQNEAQ (reference sequence). CDR3 length equals 15 residues. As to treatment: roughly nine-day PBMC culture with coronavirus spike peptide pools or control peptides (ViraFEST assay). Expanded clonotypes were found by TCR sequencing after peptide-pool stimulation (ViraFEST).

The rearrangement joins TRBV7-9 to TRBJ2-1; TRBD1 matches at 8 bases. Sequenced: CD4+ T cells from blood, cultured in vitro. This clonotype was sampled from a human donor who had recovered from COVID-19. The DNA of the CDR3 is TGTGCCAGCAGCCGTCCAGGGGGCGCCGAGAATGAGCAGTTCTTC. As protein: CASSRPGGAENEQFF.